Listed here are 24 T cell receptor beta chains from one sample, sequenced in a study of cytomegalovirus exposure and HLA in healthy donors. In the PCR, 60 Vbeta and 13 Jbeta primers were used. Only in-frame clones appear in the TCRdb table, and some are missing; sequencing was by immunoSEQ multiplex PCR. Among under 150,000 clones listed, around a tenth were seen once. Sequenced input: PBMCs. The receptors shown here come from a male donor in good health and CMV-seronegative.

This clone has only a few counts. CDR3 sequence reads: CASERTGASTEAFF. DNA of the CDR3: TGTGCCAGCGAACGAACAGGGGCCAGCACTGAAGCTTTCTTT. This chain connects TRBV28 to TRBJ1-1; TRBD1 matches at 7 bases. V trimming: 8 bases; J trimming: 4 bases; junction bases outside the gene matches: 10. The CDR3 contains 14 residues. Germline assignment: CDR1 MDHEN and CDR2 SYDVKM. The full variable domain, completed using reference TRBV28 and TRBJ1-1, is DVKVTQSSRYLVKRTGEKVFLECVQDMDHENMFWYRQDPGLGLRLIYFSYDVKMKEKGDIPEGYSVSREKKERFSLILESASTNQTSMYLCASERTGASTEAFFGQGTRLTVV.

The CDR3 reads CASGVNRGAEQYF. CDR3 nucleotide sequence: TGTGCCAGCGGAGTTAACAGGGGCGCCGAGCAGTACTTC. The rearrangement joins TRBV5-6 to TRBJ2-7; 7 bases match TRBD1. Trimming removed 7 bases from V and 6 bases from J; junction bases left unmatched: 10. Germline assignment: CDR1 SGHDT and CDR2 YYEEEE. There are 13 residues in the CDR3.

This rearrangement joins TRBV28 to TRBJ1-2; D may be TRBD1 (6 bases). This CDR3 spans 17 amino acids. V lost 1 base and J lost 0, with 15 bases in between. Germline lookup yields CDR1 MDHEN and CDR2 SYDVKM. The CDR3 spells CASSLSARTATNYGYTF. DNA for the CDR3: TGTGCCAGCAGTTTATCGGCCAGGACAGCTACTAACTATGGCTACACCTTC.

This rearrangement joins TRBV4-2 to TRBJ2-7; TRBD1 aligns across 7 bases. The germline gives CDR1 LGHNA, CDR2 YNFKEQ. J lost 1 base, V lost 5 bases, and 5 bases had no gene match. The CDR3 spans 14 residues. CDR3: CASSGTERSYEQYF. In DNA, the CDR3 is TGTGCCAGCAGCGGGACAGAAAGATCCTACGAGCAGTACTTC.

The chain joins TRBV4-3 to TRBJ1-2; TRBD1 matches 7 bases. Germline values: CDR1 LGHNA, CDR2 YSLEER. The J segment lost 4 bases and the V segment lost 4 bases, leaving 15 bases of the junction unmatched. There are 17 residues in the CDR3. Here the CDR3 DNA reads TGCGCCAGCAGCCTAAGGACAGGCGACCCAAATGTCTATGGCTACACCTTC. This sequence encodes CASSLRTGDPNVYGYTF.

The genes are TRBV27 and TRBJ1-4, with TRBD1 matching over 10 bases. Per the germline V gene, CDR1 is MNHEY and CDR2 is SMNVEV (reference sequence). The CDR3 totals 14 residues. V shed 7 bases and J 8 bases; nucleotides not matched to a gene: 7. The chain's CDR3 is CASTWTGGREKLFF. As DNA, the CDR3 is TGTGCCAGCACCTGGACAGGGGGTCGGGAAAAACTGTTTTTT.

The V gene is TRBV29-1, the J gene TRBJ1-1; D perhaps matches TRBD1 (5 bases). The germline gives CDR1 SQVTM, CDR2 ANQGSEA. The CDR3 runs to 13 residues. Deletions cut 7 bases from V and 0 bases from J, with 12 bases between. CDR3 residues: CSAKTAMNTEAFF. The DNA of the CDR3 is TGCAGCGCCAAGACAGCCATGAACACTGAAGCTTTCTTT.

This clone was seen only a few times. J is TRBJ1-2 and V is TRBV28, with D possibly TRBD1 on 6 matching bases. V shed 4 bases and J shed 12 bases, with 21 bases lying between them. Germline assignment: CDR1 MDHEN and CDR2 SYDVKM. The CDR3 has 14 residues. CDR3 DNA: TGTGCCAGCAGTTACCTCCGGGACACAGTAGATAACACCTTC. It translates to CASSYLRDTVDNTF.

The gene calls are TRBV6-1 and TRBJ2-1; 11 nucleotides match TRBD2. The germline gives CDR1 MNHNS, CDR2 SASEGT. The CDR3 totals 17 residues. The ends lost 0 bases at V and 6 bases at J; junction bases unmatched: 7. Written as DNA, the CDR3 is TGTGCCAGCAGTGAAGCCCCACTAGCGGGAGAGGGCAATGAGCAGTTCTTC. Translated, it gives CASSEAPLAGEGNEQFF.

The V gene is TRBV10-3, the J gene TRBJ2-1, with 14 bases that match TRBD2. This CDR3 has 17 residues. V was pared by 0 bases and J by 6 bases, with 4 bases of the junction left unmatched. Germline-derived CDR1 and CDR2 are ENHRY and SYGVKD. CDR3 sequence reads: CAISESVTSGRVNEQFF. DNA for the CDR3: TGTGCCATCAGTGAGTCGGTGACTAGCGGGAGGGTCAATGAGCAGTTCTTC.

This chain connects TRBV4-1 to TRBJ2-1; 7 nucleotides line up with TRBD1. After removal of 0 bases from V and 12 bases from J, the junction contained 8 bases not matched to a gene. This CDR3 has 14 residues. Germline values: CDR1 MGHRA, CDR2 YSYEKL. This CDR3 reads CASSQDNIRGWQFF. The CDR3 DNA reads TGCGCCAGCAGCCAAGATAACATCAGGGGGTGGCAGTTCTTC.

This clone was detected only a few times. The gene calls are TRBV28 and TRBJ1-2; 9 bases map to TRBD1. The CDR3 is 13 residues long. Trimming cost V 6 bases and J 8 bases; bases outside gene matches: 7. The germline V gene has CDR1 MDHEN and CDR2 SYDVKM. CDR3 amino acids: CASSSGQGYGYTF. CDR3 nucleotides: TGTGCCAGCAGCTCGGGACAGGGCTACGGCTACACCTTC.

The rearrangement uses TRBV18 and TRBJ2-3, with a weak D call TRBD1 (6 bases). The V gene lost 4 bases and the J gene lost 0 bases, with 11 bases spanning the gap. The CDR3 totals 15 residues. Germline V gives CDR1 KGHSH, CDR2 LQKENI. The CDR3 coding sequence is TGTGCCAGCTCACTGACGACAGGTAGCACAGATACGCAGTATTTT. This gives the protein CASSLTTGSTDTQYF.

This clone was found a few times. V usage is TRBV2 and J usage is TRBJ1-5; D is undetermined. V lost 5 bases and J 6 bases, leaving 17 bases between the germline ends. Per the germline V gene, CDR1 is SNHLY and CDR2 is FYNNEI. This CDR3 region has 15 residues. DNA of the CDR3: TGTGCCAGCAGTCGAGAGGCCTCCTTCCGTCAGCCCCAGCATTTT. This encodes CASSREASFRQPQHF.

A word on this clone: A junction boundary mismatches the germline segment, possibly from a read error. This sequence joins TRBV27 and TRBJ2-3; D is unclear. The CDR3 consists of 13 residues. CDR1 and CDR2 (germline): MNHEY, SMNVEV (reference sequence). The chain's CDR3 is CASGLAPTDTQYF. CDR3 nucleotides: TGTGCCAGCGGTTTGGCCCCCACAGATACGCAGTATTTT.

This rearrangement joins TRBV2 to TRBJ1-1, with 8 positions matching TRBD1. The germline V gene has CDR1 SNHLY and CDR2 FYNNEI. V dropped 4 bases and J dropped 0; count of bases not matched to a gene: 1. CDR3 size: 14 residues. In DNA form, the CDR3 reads TGTGCCAGCAGTGCGGACAGGGTGAACACTGAAGCTTTCTTT. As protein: CASSADRVNTEAFF.

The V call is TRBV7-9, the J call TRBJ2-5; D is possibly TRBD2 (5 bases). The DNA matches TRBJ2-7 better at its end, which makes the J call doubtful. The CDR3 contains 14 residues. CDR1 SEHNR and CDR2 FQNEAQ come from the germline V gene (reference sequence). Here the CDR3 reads CASSAPGSYYEQYF. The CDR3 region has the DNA TGTGCCAGCAGCGCGCCGGGAAGTTACTACGAGCAGTACTTC.

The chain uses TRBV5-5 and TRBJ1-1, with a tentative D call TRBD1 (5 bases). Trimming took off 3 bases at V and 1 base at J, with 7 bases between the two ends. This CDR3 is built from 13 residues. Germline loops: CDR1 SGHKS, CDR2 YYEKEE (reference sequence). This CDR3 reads CASSSDKNTEAFF. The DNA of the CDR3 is TGTGCCAGCAGCTCGGACAAGAACACTGAAGCTTTCTTT.

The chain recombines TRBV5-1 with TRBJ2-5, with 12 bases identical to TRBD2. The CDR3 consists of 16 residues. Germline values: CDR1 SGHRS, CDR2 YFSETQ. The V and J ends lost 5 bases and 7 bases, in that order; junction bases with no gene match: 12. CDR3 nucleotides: TGCGCCAGCAGACGTGACCCGGCTAGCGGGGGGGGGACCCAGTACTTC. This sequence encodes CASRRDPASGGGTQYF.

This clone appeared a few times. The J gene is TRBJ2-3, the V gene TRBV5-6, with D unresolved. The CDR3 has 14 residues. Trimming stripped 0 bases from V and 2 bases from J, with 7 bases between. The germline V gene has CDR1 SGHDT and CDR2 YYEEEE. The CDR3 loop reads CASSLGQNTDTQYF. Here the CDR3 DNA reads TGTGCCAGCAGCTTGGGCCAGAACACAGATACGCAGTATTTT.

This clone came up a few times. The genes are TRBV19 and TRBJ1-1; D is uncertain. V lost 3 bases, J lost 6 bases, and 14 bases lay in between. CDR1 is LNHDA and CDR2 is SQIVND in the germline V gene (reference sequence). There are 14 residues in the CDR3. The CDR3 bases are TGTGCCAGTAGTATCGAGAGGAGCTTCGCTGAAGCTTTCTTT. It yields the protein CASSIERSFAEAFF.

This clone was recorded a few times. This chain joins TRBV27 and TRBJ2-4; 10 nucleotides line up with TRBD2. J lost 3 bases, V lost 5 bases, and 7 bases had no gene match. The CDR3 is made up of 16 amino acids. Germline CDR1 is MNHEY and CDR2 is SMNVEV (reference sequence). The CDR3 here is CASSPLAGEIKNIQYF. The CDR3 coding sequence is TGTGCCAGCAGTCCGCTAGCGGGGGAGATCAAAAACATTCAGTACTTC.

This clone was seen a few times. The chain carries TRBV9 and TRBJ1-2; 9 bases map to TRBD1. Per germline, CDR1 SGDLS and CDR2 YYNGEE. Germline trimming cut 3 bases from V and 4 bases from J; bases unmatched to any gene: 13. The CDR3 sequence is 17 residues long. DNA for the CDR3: TGTGCCAGCAGCGCGAACGGACAGGGGACCACAGGCTATGGCTACACCTTC. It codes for CASSANGQGTTGYGYTF.

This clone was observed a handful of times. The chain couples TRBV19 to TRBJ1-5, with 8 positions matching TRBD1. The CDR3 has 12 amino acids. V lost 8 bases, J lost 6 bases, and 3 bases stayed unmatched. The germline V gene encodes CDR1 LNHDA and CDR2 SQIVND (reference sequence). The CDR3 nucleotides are TGTGCCAGTGGTCAGGGGGCTCAGCCCCAGCATTTT. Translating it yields CASGQGAQPQHF. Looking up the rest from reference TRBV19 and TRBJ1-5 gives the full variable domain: DGGITQSPKYLFRKEGQNVTLSCEQNLNHDAMYWYRQDPGQGLRLIYYSQIVNDFQKGDIAEGYSVSREKKESFPLTVTSAQKNPTAFYLCASGQGAQPQHFGDGTRLSIL.